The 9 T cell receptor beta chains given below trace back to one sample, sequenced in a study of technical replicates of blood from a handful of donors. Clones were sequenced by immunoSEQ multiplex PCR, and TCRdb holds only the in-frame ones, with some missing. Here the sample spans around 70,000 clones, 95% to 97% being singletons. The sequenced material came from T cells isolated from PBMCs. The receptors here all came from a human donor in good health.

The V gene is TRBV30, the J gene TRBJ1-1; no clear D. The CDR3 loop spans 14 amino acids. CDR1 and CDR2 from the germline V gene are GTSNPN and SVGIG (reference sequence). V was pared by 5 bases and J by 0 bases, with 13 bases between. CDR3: CAWGEIGVNTEAFF. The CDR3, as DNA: TGTGCCTGGGGGGAGATCGGGGTGAACACTGAAGCTTTCTTT.

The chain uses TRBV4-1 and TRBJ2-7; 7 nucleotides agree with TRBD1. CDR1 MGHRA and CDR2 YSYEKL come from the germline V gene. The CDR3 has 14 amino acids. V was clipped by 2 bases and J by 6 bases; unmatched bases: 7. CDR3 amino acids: CASSQIGTVGEQYF. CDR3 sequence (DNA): TGCGCCAGCAGCCAAATCGGGACAGTCGGCGAGCAGTACTTC.

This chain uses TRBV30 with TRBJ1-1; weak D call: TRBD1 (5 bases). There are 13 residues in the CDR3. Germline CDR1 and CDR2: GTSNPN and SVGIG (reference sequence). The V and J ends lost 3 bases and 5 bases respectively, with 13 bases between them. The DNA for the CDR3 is TGTGCCTGGAGGAGGTCGCAGGGAACTGAAGCTTTCTTT. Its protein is CAWRRSQGTEAFF.

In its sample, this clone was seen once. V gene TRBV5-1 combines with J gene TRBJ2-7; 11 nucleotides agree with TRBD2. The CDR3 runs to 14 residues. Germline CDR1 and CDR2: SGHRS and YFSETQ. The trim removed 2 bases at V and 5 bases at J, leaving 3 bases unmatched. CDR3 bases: TGCGCCAGCAGCTTAGATAGCGGGAGGGACGAGCAGTACTTC. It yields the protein CASSLDSGRDEQYF.

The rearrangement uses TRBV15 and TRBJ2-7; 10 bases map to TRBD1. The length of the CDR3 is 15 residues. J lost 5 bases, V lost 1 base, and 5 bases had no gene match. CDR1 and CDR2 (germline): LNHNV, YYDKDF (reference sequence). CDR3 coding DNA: TGTGCCACCAGCAGAGGTGAGACAGGGGGCGACGAGCAGTACTTC. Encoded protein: CATSRGETGGDEQYF.

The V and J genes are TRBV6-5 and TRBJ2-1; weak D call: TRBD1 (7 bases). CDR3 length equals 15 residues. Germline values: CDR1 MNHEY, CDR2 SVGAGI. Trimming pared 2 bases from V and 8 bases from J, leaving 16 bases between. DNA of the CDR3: TGTGCCAGCAGTTACGCCCAGGGGGGTCACTATGAGCAGTTCTTC. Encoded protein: CASSYAQGGHYEQFF.

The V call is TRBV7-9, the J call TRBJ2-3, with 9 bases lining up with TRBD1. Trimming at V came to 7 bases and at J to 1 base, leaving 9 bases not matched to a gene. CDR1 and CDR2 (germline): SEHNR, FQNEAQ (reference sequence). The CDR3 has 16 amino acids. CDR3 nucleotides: TGTGCCAGCACCCCGGGACAGGGCTACGGCACAGATACGCAGTATTTT. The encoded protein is CASTPGQGYGTDTQYF.

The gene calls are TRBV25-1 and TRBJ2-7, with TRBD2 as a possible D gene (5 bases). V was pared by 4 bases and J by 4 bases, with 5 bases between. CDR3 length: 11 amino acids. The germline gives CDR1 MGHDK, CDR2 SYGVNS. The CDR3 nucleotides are TGTGCCAGCAGTGGCGGGTACGAGCAGTACTTC. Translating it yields CASSGGYEQYF.

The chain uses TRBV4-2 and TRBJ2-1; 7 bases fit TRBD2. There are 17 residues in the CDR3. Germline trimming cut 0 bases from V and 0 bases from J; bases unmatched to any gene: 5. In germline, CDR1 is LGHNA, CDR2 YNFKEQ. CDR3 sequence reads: CASSQDLRTSSYNEQFF. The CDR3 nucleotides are TGTGCCAGCAGCCAAGATCTAAGGACTAGCTCCTACAATGAGCAGTTCTTC.